This T cell receptor beta chain was sequenced in a study of T-cell reconstitution after alpha-beta-depleted transplantation in children. There are 19 residues in the CDR3. The V segment lost 2 bases and the J segment 2 bases; nucleotides outside the gene matches: 11. During its preparation, the TCRbeta library received unique molecular identifiers. MiXCR, applied by TCRdb to the PCR reads, yields one record per CDR3 protein. The sample yields around 250,000 distinct CDR3 sequences, around 8% seen once. Broader study findings: Diversity of TCRbeta at day 60 was high in some patients, arising from surviving recipient T cells and thymic progenitors.

There are a few counts of this clonotype. Its antigen is still unknown. The material sequenced was PBMCs, mostly from graft donor cells, taken 180 days after TCRalphabeta/CD19-depleted stem cell transplant. The clonotype originates from a male patient aged 10-17 years who had a stem cell transplant for acute lymphoblastic leukemia, so the T cells may come from the graft donor. V gene TRBV12-3 or TRBV12-4 combines with J gene TRBJ2-5; 13 bases map to TRBD2. CDR3 nucleotides: TGTGCCAGCAGTTTAATGTGGTGGACTAGCGGGAGTCGGCAAGAGACCCAGTACTTC. It codes for CASSLMWWTSGSRQETQYF.